This TCR beta chain stems from a study of cytomegalovirus exposure and HLA in healthy donors. Amplification used 60 Vbeta primers and 13 Jbeta primers. Libraries were prepared by immunoSEQ multiplex PCR; TCRdb keeps only in-frame clonotypes and omits some of them. This table holds around 98,000 clones, roughly 70% found once. The germline V and J ends were trimmed by 7 bases and 5 bases, with 14 bases remaining between them. The CDR3 is made up of 13 amino acids. Germline V gene sequence: CDR1 MRHNA, CDR2 SNTAGT. The origin of this receptor is a man over 45 in good health and CMV-seronegative. The material sequenced was PBMCs. The V gene is TRBV6-4, the J gene TRBJ2-5; no reliable D call. The CDR3 DNA reads as TGTGCCAGCAACATGTACACCCCCGAGACCCAGTACTTC. It encodes CASNMYTPETQYF.